These T cell receptor beta chains were read from a single sample in a study of blood T cell repertoires in COVID-19. Repertoires were generated with immunoSEQ multiplex PCR, while TCRdb's copy carries only in-frame clones and drops some. The table shows 70,000 or so clones, with almost 80% occurring only once. Sequences were obtained from peripheral blood. These receptors originate from a man aged 55 to 70 with acute or convalescent COVID-19. The CDR3 runs from the conserved cysteine through the conserved F or W. The order of the fields is CDR3 DNA, CDR3 protein, CDR3 length, J gene, D gene, clone size, V gene. D genes are given only for firm matches. A row's size may be missing; if present it is once, few, many or a size class.

cdr3_nt: TGTGCCAGTAGTATCGGGACGGGGGGGAGCATTCAGTACTTC
cdr3_aa: CASSIGTGGSIQYF
cdr3_length: 14
j_call: TRBJ2-4
d_call: TRBD2
clone_size: .
v_call: TRBV19

cdr3_nt: TGTGCCAGCAGCTTTTATAATCAGCCCCAGCATTTT
cdr3_aa: CASSFYNQPQHF
cdr3_length: 12
j_call: TRBJ1-5
d_call: .
clone_size: .
v_call: TRBV13

cdr3_nt: TGTGCCAGCAGCGCGGGACAGGGGAATGGCTACACCTTC
cdr3_aa: CASSAGQGNGYTF
cdr3_length: 13
j_call: TRBJ1-2
d_call: TRBD1
clone_size: .
v_call: TRBV5-5

cdr3_nt: TGCAGCGTGGTTGGACAGGAGAGCTCCTACAATGAGCAGTTCTTC
cdr3_aa: CSVVGQESSYNEQFF
cdr3_length: 15
j_call: TRBJ2-1
d_call: TRBD1
clone_size: .
v_call: TRBV29-1

cdr3_nt: TGTGCCAGCAGCCAAGAAAATCGAGCTAACTATGGCTACACCTTC
cdr3_aa: CASSQENRANYGYTF
cdr3_length: 15
j_call: TRBJ1-2
d_call: .
clone_size: .
v_call: TRBV4-2

cdr3_nt: TGTGCCAGCAGCGAGACGACAGGGGGGCAGAGAAACACCATATATTTT
cdr3_aa: CASSETTGGQRNTIYF
cdr3_length: 16
j_call: TRBJ1-3
d_call: TRBD1
clone_size: .
v_call: TRBV9

cdr3_nt: TGTGCCAGCAGTCAGGGACAGGGGATCAGTCAGCCCCAGCATTTT
cdr3_aa: CASSQGQGISQPQHF
cdr3_length: 15
j_call: TRBJ1-5
d_call: TRBD1
clone_size: few
v_call: TRBV27

cdr3_nt: TGTGCCACTACCGGGACAGGGGTCGGTCAGCCCCAGCATTTT
cdr3_aa: CATTGTGVGQPQHF
cdr3_length: 14
j_call: TRBJ1-5
d_call: TRBD1
clone_size: .
v_call: TRBV10-3

cdr3_nt: TGTGCCAGTAGTATAGGCCAGGACATCGTTGGCACCTTC
cdr3_aa: CASSIGQDIVGTF
cdr3_length: 13
j_call: TRBJ1-2
d_call: .
clone_size: few
v_call: TRBV19

cdr3_nt: TGTGCCAGCAGTCCAATTCGAGACAGGAACACTGAAGCTTTCTTT
cdr3_aa: CASSPIRDRNTEAFF
cdr3_length: 15
j_call: TRBJ1-1
d_call: .
clone_size: .
v_call: TRBV2

cdr3_nt: TGTGCCAGCAGTGAAAGGCTAGCGTGGGGCATTCAGTACTTC
cdr3_aa: CASSERLAWGIQYF
cdr3_length: 14
j_call: TRBJ2-4
d_call: .
clone_size: once
v_call: TRBV6-1

cdr3_nt: TGTGCCAGCAGCTGGGGAGGGACAGGGTTCGCTGGCTACACCTTC
cdr3_aa: CASSWGGTGFAGYTF
cdr3_length: 15
j_call: TRBJ1-2
d_call: TRBD1
clone_size: medium-sized
v_call: TRBV11-2

cdr3_nt: TGTGCCAGCAGCTACACCCGGGGAAGCTCCTACAATGAGCAGTTCTTC
cdr3_aa: CASSYTRGSSYNEQFF
cdr3_length: 16
j_call: TRBJ2-1
d_call: .
clone_size: .
v_call: TRBV9

cdr3_nt: TGCAGTGCTAGAGACAGGGCTGAAGCTTTCTTT
cdr3_aa: CSARDRAEAFF
cdr3_length: 11
j_call: TRBJ1-1
d_call: .
clone_size: .
v_call: TRBV20-1

cdr3_nt: TGTGCCAGCAGGGACAGGGGGGGTCGGGAAGCTTTCTTT
cdr3_aa: CASRDRGGREAFF
cdr3_length: 13
j_call: TRBJ1-1
d_call: TRBD1
clone_size: once
v_call: TRBV25-1

cdr3_nt: TGTGCCAGCAGCCGGGGGACACAGGGGCCCTCCTACAATGAGCAGTTCTTC
cdr3_aa: CASSRGTQGPSYNEQFF
cdr3_length: 17
j_call: TRBJ2-1
d_call: .
clone_size: .
v_call: TRBV11-2